This T cell receptor (beta chain) derives from a study of blood T cell repertoires in COVID-19. As for the study in general: Specimens from acute and convalescent COVID-19 originated in the United States, Italy and Spain. T cells, B-cell-depleted T cells, or PBMCs supplied cDNA or gDNA.

After removal of 5 bases from V and 6 bases from J, the junction contained 4 bases not matched to a gene. The CDR3 extends over 14 amino acids. Germline CDR1 ENHRY, CDR2 SYGVKD. Original analysis: From reference gene primer amplification, estimates of nucleated cell counts were derived. Measured with immunoSEQ multiplex PCR; TCRdb has only the in-frame clones, and not every one. V, J and clone size are taken as reported in that table, and D and trimming were inferred from the DNA itself. The table lists approximately 68,000 clones, around 80% of them singletons, with 9.2% in the top ten. The TCR was taken from a human donor in a cohort sampled during active COVID-19. The source material was peripheral blood. The V gene is TRBV10-3, the J gene TRBJ2-1; 10 nucleotides line up with TRBD2. Here the CDR3 reads CAISSSGSPNEQFF. The CDR3 nucleotides are TGTGCCATCAGTTCTAGCGGGAGTCCCAATGAGCAGTTCTTC.